This passage covers 27 T cell receptor beta chains from one sample sequenced in a study of STAT5B mutations in CD4+ large granular lymphocyte leukemia. Profiling relied on immunoSEQ multiplex PCR, and the TCRdb table lists in-frame clones only, not all of them. The sample holds tens of thousands of clones, roughly nine tenths seen once. Sequencing was done on a sample of CD4+ T cells from blood buffy coats. The source is a human donor in good health.

The rearrangement links TRBV11-2 to TRBJ2-1, with 8 positions matching TRBD2. From germline, CDR1 is SGHAT and CDR2 FQNNGV. Losses at the gene ends were 5 bases for V and 9 bases for J; bases not matched to a gene: 9. The CDR3 runs 14 residues. This CDR3 is CASSLGGGIGEQFF. CDR3 nucleotides: TGTGCCAGCAGCCTCGGGGGGGGAATCGGTGAGCAGTTCTTC. The full variable domain, in which reference TRBV11-2 and TRBJ2-1 provide the parts outside the CDR3, is EAGVAQSPRYKIIEKRQSVAFWCNPISGHATLYWYQQILGQGPKLLIQFQNNGVVDDSQLPKDRFSAERLKGVDSTLKIQPAKLEDSAVYLCASSLGGGIGEQFFGPGTRLTVL.

The gene calls are TRBV19 and TRBJ1-1, with 7 bases aligning to TRBD1. Germline V lookup: CDR1 LNHDA, CDR2 SQIVND (reference sequence). The CDR3 contains 14 residues. Trimming took 6 bases from V and 8 from J; bases not matched to a gene: 12. CDR3 loop: CASSPTGVRAEAFF. In DNA form, the CDR3 reads TGTGCCAGTAGCCCTACAGGGGTCCGGGCCGAAGCTTTCTTT.

The chain is built from TRBV19 and TRBJ1-4; D might be TRBD1 (5 bases). The germline V gene encodes CDR1 LNHDA and CDR2 SQIVND (reference sequence). The V end was cut by 3 bases, the J end by 8 bases, with 13 bases between. CDR3 length: 14 amino acids. The CDR3 spells CASSMSRAREKLFF. CDR3 bases: TGTGCCAGTAGTATGTCCAGGGCGAGGGAAAAACTGTTTTTT.

J is TRBJ2-5 and V is TRBV2; D gene unclear. CDR1 is SNHLY, CDR2 FYNNEI, per germline. V lost 7 bases and J lost 2, with 8 bases in between. The length of the CDR3 is 12 residues. CDR3 sequence reads: CASTKVQETQYF. The CDR3 nucleotides are TGTGCCAGCACTAAAGTACAAGAGACCCAGTACTTC.

The genes are TRBV6-1 and TRBJ2-5; 9 bases map to TRBD1. V lost 6 bases and J lost 3; bases outside the gene matches: 5. The CDR3 totals 14 residues. Germline V gene lookup returns CDR1 MNHNS and CDR2 SASEGT. CDR3 sequence: CASRDRGNKETQYF. The CDR3 DNA reads TGTGCCAGCAGGGACAGGGGAAACAAAGAGACCCAGTACTTC.

This clone was detected only a few times. The chain is built from TRBV7-9 and TRBJ1-3; D is ambiguous. Trimming left V 5 bases short and J 4 bases short, with 15 bases between. Germline V CDR1 and CDR2: SEHNR, FQNEAQ (reference sequence). This CDR3 spans 15 amino acids. CDR3 in DNA: TGTGCCAGCAGCCCCGGTCCTCTGAAGGGAAACACCATATATTTT. As protein: CASSPGPLKGNTIYF.

The chain couples TRBV7-2 to TRBJ2-5; D might be TRBD1 or TRBD2, each matching 5 bases. The V end was cut by 5 bases, the J end by 5 bases, with 12 bases between. The CDR3 covers 13 residues. Germline loops: CDR1 SGHTA, CDR2 FQGNSA. The CDR3 DNA reads as TGTGCCAGCAGCCGTGGTGGGACCGAGACCCAGTACTTC. Protein sequence: CASSRGGTETQYF. Complete variable domain (other parts from reference TRBV7-2 and TRBJ2-5): GAGVSQSPSNKVTEKGKDVELRCDPISGHTALYWYRQSLGQGLEFLIYFQGNSAPDKSGLPSDRFSAERTGGSVSTLTIQRTQQEDSAVYLCASSRGGTETQYFGPGTRLLVL.

V is TRBV4-2 and J is TRBJ2-1; TRBD2 aligns across 11 bases. Germline CDR1 LGHNA, CDR2 YNFKEQ. The CDR3 is made up of 15 amino acids. Germline trimming cut 0 bases from V and 10 bases from J; bases unmatched to any gene: 5. CDR3 DNA sequence: TGTGCCAGCAGCCAAGATACTAGCGGGAGTGGCGAGCAGTTCTTC. Its translation is CASSQDTSGSGEQFF.

This chain links TRBV5-5 with TRBJ2-7; TRBD2 is a possible D gene (6 bases). The germline CDR1 and CDR2 sequences are SGHKS and YYEKEE (reference sequence). V gave up 4 bases and J gave up 2 bases, with 13 bases separating them. The CDR3 is 14 amino acids. The CDR3 sequence is CASSPGLLTYEQYF. The CDR3 DNA is TGTGCCAGCAGCCCGGGACTCCTTACCTACGAGCAGTACTTC.

In this sample, this clone turned up a few times. The genes are TRBV2 and TRBJ2-5, with 13 bases fitting TRBD2. The CDR3 is 15 amino acids. Germline trimming cut 8 bases from V and 2 bases from J; bases unmatched to any gene: 5. CDR1 is SNHLY, CDR2 FYNNEI, per germline. CDR3 region: CASGGLAGEQETQYF. The CDR3 DNA is TGTGCCAGCGGAGGACTAGCGGGAGAACAAGAGACCCAGTACTTC. Full variable domain (remainder filled in from reference TRBV2 and TRBJ2-5): EPEVTQTPSHQVTQMGQEVILRCVPISNHLYFYWYRQILGQKVEFLVSFYNNEISEKSEIFDDQFSVERPDGSNFTLKIRSTKLEDSAMYFCASGGLAGEQETQYFGPGTRLLVL.

This clone was found once. The V gene is TRBV7-8, the J gene TRBJ1-4; D might be TRBD1 (6 bases). Germline lookup yields CDR1 SGHVS and CDR2 FQNEAQ. V lost 5 bases, J lost 3 bases, and 22 bases lay in between. CDR3 size: 18 residues. CDR3: CASSPRGGMGGSNEKLFF. CDR3 DNA sequence: TGTGCCAGCAGCCCGCGGGGGGGCATGGGCGGTTCTAATGAAAAACTGTTTTTT.

A few counts support this clone. The CDR3 sequence: CASSPLGTFTGELFF. The CDR3 DNA follows: TGTGCCAGCAGTCCCCTCGGGACCTTCACCGGGGAGCTGTTTTTT. This sequence joins TRBV28 and TRBJ2-2, with D perhaps being TRBD1 or TRBD2 (5 bases each). Germline CDR1 MDHEN, CDR2 SYDVKM. This CDR3 comprises 15 residues. V gave up 5 bases and J gave up 4 bases, with 14 bases separating them.

The chain uses TRBV7-2 and TRBJ2-3, with 14 bases identical to TRBD2. CDR1 is SGHTA and CDR2 is FQGNSA in the germline V gene. V lost 1 base and J lost 4; bases outside the gene matches: 7. This CDR3 is 18 amino acids long. CDR3 residues: CASSLEGLAGVGADTQYF. CDR3 bases: TGTGCCAGCAGCTTAGAGGGACTAGCGGGAGTGGGCGCAGATACGCAGTATTTT.

J is TRBJ2-5 and V is TRBV2; 9 nucleotides align to TRBD2. The CDR3 has 15 residues. Germline-derived CDR1 and CDR2 are SNHLY and FYNNEI. V lost 4 bases and J lost 11; bases outside the gene matches: 14. The CDR3 sequence is CASSGRTSEAGEQYF. CDR3 DNA: TGTGCCAGCAGTGGGCGGACTAGCGAAGCGGGGGAGCAGTACTTC. The complete variable domain, with remaining parts taken from reference TRBV2 and TRBJ2-5, reads EPEVTQTPSHQVTQMGQEVILRCVPISNHLYFYWYRQILGQKVEFLVSFYNNEISEKSEIFDDQFSVERPDGSNFTLKIRSTKLEDSAMYFCASSGRTSEAGEQYFGPGTRLLVL.

The chain uses TRBV5-6 and TRBJ2-7; D could derive from TRBD1 or TRBD2 (5 bases each). This CDR3 contains 14 residues. In germline, CDR1 is SGHDT, CDR2 YYEEEE. V was cut by 0 bases and J by 1 base, with 8 bases left in between. The CDR3 region has the DNA TGTGCCAGCAGCTTGGGGGGGTTATCCTACGAGCAGTACTTC. This gives the protein CASSLGGLSYEQYF.

This rearrangement joins TRBV5-6 to TRBJ1-6; unclear D gene. Germline-derived CDR1 and CDR2 are SGHDT and YYEEEE. CDR3 length: 13 residues. The V gene lost 5 bases and the J gene lost 7 bases, with 10 bases spanning the gap. CDR3 loop: CASRETGNSPLHF. The DNA of the CDR3 is TGTGCCAGCAGGGAGACGGGGAATTCACCCCTCCACTTT.

J is TRBJ2-3 and V is TRBV6-5; 7 bases agree with TRBD2. The germline V gene has CDR1 MNHEY and CDR2 SVGAGI. This CDR3 spans 13 amino acids. Losses at the gene ends were 8 bases for V and 0 bases for J; bases not matched to a gene: 2. The CDR3 sequence is CASRRESTDTQYF. Written as DNA, the CDR3 is TGTGCCAGCCGGCGGGAGAGCACAGATACGCAGTATTTT.

This clone has only one observation. The V gene is TRBV9, the J gene TRBJ2-2; a possible D gene is TRBD1 (6 bases). The germline V gene encodes CDR1 SGDLS and CDR2 YYNGEE. The CDR3 consists of 14 residues. V gave up 5 bases and J gave up 4 bases, with 12 bases separating them. Here the CDR3 reads CASRQGGGTGELFF. The CDR3 bases are TGTGCCAGCAGGCAAGGGGGTGGCACCGGGGAGCTGTTTTTT.

This sequence joins TRBV7-2 and TRBJ2-2, with 7 bases identical to TRBD1. The CDR3 runs to 16 residues. Germline V gives CDR1 SGHTA, CDR2 FQGNSA. The V and J ends lost 6 bases and 0 bases, in that order; junction bases with no gene match: 7. The DNA for the CDR3 is TGTGCCAGCAGAAAACAGGGGCCTGCGAACACCGGGGAGCTGTTTTTT. It yields the protein CASRKQGPANTGELFF.

The chain combines TRBV27 with TRBJ2-7; 7 bases match TRBD2. This CDR3 comprises 15 residues. Germline V gene lookup returns CDR1 MNHEY and CDR2 SMNVEV (reference sequence). V shed 6 bases, J shed 2 bases, and the junction held 10 bases outside the gene matches. DNA for the CDR3: TGTGCCAGCAGGCAAAGACCTAGCGGAGCCTACGAGCAGTACTTC. This encodes CASRQRPSGAYEQYF.

The chain is built from TRBV2 and TRBJ1-1, with D perhaps matching TRBD1 (5 bases). Trimming cost V 7 bases and J 2 bases, with 11 bases left between them. Germline V CDR1 and CDR2: SNHLY, FYNNEI. There are 13 residues in the CDR3. CDR3 protein: CASTRDGNTEAFF. The CDR3 nucleotides are TGTGCCAGCACTCGGGACGGAAACACTGAAGCTTTCTTT. Combining the CDR3 with reference TRBV2 and TRBJ1-1 gives the whole variable domain EPEVTQTPSHQVTQMGQEVILRCVPISNHLYFYWYRQILGQKVEFLVSFYNNEISEKSEIFDDQFSVERPDGSNFTLKIRSTKLEDSAMYFCASTRDGNTEAFFGQGTRLTVV.

This clone was picked up one time. The chain recombines TRBV7-2 with TRBJ1-5; tentatively, D is TRBD1 (5 bases). Germline CDR1 SGHTA, CDR2 FQGNSA. The CDR3 is 14 residues long. Trimming took off 1 base at V and 3 bases at J, with 7 bases between the two ends. CDR3 sequence reads: CASSLGQSNQPQHF. DNA for the CDR3: TGTGCCAGCAGCTTAGGACAGTCCAATCAGCCCCAGCATTTT.

This chain links TRBV20-1 with TRBJ1-2, with no clear D. CDR1 DFQATT and CDR2 SNEGSKA come from the germline V gene (reference sequence). Trimming removed 5 bases at V and 7 bases at J, with 11 bases between. This CDR3 region has 11 residues. CDR3 coding DNA: TGCAGTGCTTTCCCAGGTGGTGGCTACACCTTC. Protein product: CSAFPGGGYTF.

This clone was seen more than once but under ten times. The rearrangement joins TRBV18 to TRBJ2-7; 9 positions agree with TRBD1. The CDR3 loop spans 14 amino acids. Germline V gene data show CDR1 as KGHSH and CDR2 as LQKENI. With 3 bases clipped from V and 7 bases from J, the junction kept 7 bases outside the gene matches. For the CDR3, the DNA is TGTGCCAGCTCACCCCTGGACAGGGGTGAGGAGCAGTACTTC. Protein sequence: CASSPLDRGEEQYF.

This clone showed up just once. This rearrangement joins TRBV6-6 to TRBJ2-7; D is possibly TRBD1 (6 bases). The CDR3 extends over 15 amino acids. Trimming cost V 5 bases and J 3 bases, with 17 bases left between them. Germline CDR1 MNHNY, CDR2 SVGAGI (reference sequence). For the CDR3, the DNA is TGTGCCAGCAGTGACAGGTCCCCAGGGAACTACGAGCAGTACTTC. It is translated as CASSDRSPGNYEQYF.

This chain uses TRBV6-6 with TRBJ2-6; D call uncertain. V was shortened by 5 bases and J by 1 base, with 9 bases between the two germline ends. CDR1 and CDR2 from the germline V gene are MNHNY and SVGAGI (reference sequence). This CDR3 spans 15 amino acids. The CDR3 spells CASSPLASGANVLTF. The CDR3 DNA follows: TGTGCCAGCAGTCCCTTGGCGTCTGGGGCCAACGTCCTGACTTTC.

This clone has only one observation. The J gene is TRBJ2-5, the V gene TRBV25-1, with 8 bases that match TRBD2. This CDR3 contains 15 residues. The ends lost 1 base at V and 5 bases at J; junction bases unmatched: 6. Germline V gene sequence: CDR1 MGHDK, CDR2 SYGVNS. The CDR3 is CASSEFRGGVETQYF. The CDR3 nucleotides are TGTGCCAGCAGTGAATTCCGGGGGGGGGTGGAGACCCAGTACTTC. The whole variable domain, remainder taken from reference TRBV25-1 and TRBJ2-5, is EADIYQTPRYLVIGTGKKITLECSQTMGHDKMYWYQQDPGMELHLIHYSYGVNSTEKGDLSSESTVSRIRTEHFPLTLESARPSHTSQYLCASSEFRGGVETQYFGPGTRLLVL.